This T cell receptor beta chain comes out of a study of sequential checkpoint blockade in melanoma (dated by TCRdb to about 2019). About the full investigation: Using 1:1 randomization, the trial assigned patients either to first-line nivolumab followed by ipilimumab (arm A) or to ipilimumab followed by nivolumab (arm B). Maintenance nivolumab was given following each of the two trial sequences.

Results and caveats for the whole study, not just this receptor: Validation of the response-prediction model combining TCR metrics and mutation burden is needed in larger, independent patient cohorts.

Deletion took 0 bases off V and 5 bases off J, with a span of 17 bases between the germline ends. CDR3 length: 16 amino acids, cysteine to phenylalanine. Only CDR3 DNA remains: 48 bases, in frame from the first base. Taken from the germline V gene, the CDR1 and CDR2 loops are SGHDT and YYEEEE. TCRbeta CDR3 regions were immunosequenced from genomic DNA with the immunoSEQ Assay. Before high-throughput sequencing, the genomic DNA was amplified using bias-controlled multiplex PCR. The study's own analysis went as follows. To quantify the absolute abundance of each unique TCRbeta CDR3 region, the sequences were collapsed and filtered. Clonality, defined as 1 minus Pielou's evenness, was calculated using only productive rearrangements. Clones with significantly greater frequencies in on-treatment versus baseline samples were identified using a previously published method. The immuneACCESS repertoire file appears here via TCRdb, limited to in-frame rearrangements. These files lack a portion of the clones; in checked studies, under half of the deficit traces to unresolved V genes, and the cause of the others is not known. That table is the source of V, J and clone size, and D and trimming were worked out from the DNA. A total of 25,000 to 30,000 clones appear in this sample, around 77% of them only once. 10% to 15% of the sample lies in the top ten.

Regarding this clone: Its antigen specificity is not known. Nothing much larger sits one base from this clone, and base qualities are not available.

The sample's treatment or condition, from its label and the paper: randomized to nivolumab then ipilimumab (arm A) or the reverse (arm B). No trial patient had received prior DNA-damaging chemotherapy. A FACS Aria II flow cytometer was used to sort live CD3+CD8+ cells that were negative for CD19 and CD56 from thawed PBMCs. CheckMate 064, a randomized, open-label phase II trial of sequential checkpoint blockade, was the source of the samples, all of which came from patients with melanoma. Peripheral blood mononuclear cells were collected by leukapheresis, purified with Ficoll-Paque, and frozen in human serum with approximately 9.4% DMSO. Immediately after sorting, the purity of the sorted blood CD3+CD8+ cells was confirmed to be >98%, and DNA was then extracted.

The sequence was collected from a human donor with melanoma. The starting material was CD8+ T cells sorted from blood (inferred from file names), obtained from a patient given nivolumab and ipilimumab in sequence. The receptor chain draws on TRBV5-6 and TRBJ1-1; the D gene is possibly TRBD1, with 5 bases matching. The CDR3: CASSLARGGRVTEAFF. The bases are TGTGCCAGCAGCTTGGCGAGGGGAGGACGAGTGACTGAAGCTTTCTTT.